This entry lists 12 T cell receptor beta chains sequenced from one sample in a study of blood T cell repertoires in COVID-19. The repertoire was sequenced with immunoSEQ multiplex PCR; TCRdb's copy has only in-frame clones and lacks some. The table has under 300,000 clones, approximately 90% seen once. Sequencing was carried out using PBMCs or T cells enriched from blood (not recorded which). Source of these receptors: a woman aged 25-40 years with acute COVID-19.

The rearrangement joins TRBV28 to TRBJ2-1, with 10 bases matching TRBD1. The CDR3 is made up of 15 amino acids. CDR1 and CDR2 (germline): MDHEN, SYDVKM. With 5 bases clipped from V and 6 bases from J, the junction kept 7 bases outside the gene matches. CDR3 bases: TGTGCCAGCAGTAAGACAGGGGGCTTTGTCAATGAGCAGTTCTTC. Its translation: CASSKTGGFVNEQFF.

V usage is TRBV11-2 and J usage is TRBJ1-2; maybe TRBD1 (5 bases). Germline lookup yields CDR1 SGHAT and CDR2 FQNNGV. V gave up 0 bases and J gave up 8 bases, with 16 bases separating them. CDR3 length equals 15 residues. For the CDR3, the DNA is TGTGCCAGCAGCTTAGATCAAGGGGTTTTTTACGGCTACACCTTC. Encoded protein: CASSLDQGVFYGYTF.

CDR3 coding DNA: TGTGCCAGCAGCTTAGCGGGGGGACAGCTTTACAATGAGCAGTTCTTC. It encodes CASSLAGGQLYNEQFF. V is TRBV7-9 and J is TRBJ2-1; a weak D match, TRBD1 (7 bases). The CDR3 extends over 16 amino acids. V lost 0 bases, J lost 4 bases, and 13 bases lay in between. Germline CDR1 reads SEHNR; CDR2 reads FQNEAQ (reference sequence).

The CDR3 reads CASSPSIAGDEQYF. CDR3 sequence (DNA): TGTGCCAGCAGCCCCTCGATAGCGGGAGACGAGCAGTACTTC. This sequence joins TRBV9 and TRBJ2-7; 9 bases agree with TRBD2. The CDR3 covers 14 residues. Germline CDR1 is SGDLS and CDR2 is YYNGEE. After removal of 4 bases from V and 5 bases from J, the junction contained 7 bases not matched to a gene.

The chain links TRBV9 to TRBJ2-6; no clear D. CDR1 and CDR2 (germline): SGDLS, YYNGEE. V lost 3 bases to trimming and J lost 0 bases, with 13 bases between them. This CDR3 has 17 residues. CDR3 in amino acids: CASSASPLASGANVLTF. The CDR3 DNA sequence: TGTGCCAGCAGCGCTTCCCCACTCGCCTCTGGGGCCAACGTCCTGACTTTC.

This clone appeared a few times. This sequence joins TRBV6-4 and TRBJ2-2, with D tentatively TRBD2 (5 bases). Germline CDR1 MRHNA, CDR2 SNTAGT. The V end was cut by 4 bases, the J end by 2 bases, with 5 bases between. This CDR3 spans 13 amino acids. CDR3 sequence reads: CASSGTNTGELFF. The CDR3 bases are TGTGCCAGCAGTGGGACTAACACCGGGGAGCTGTTTTTT.

This rearrangement joins TRBV25-1 to TRBJ1-1; 7 bases map to TRBD1. The CDR3 is made up of 14 amino acids. Germline V CDR1 and CDR2: MGHDK, SYGVNS. V lost 5 bases and J lost 5; bases outside the gene matches: 8. CDR3 sequence (DNA): TGTGCCAGCAGTATGGGGACAGCCCGAACTGAAGCTTTCTTT. It is translated as CASSMGTARTEAFF.

The rearrangement links TRBV19 to TRBJ2-5, with 10 bases aligning to TRBD2. V was clipped by 7 bases and J by 1 base; unmatched bases: 3. Germline CDR1 is LNHDA and CDR2 is SQIVND (reference sequence). CDR3 length: 14 residues. The CDR3 DNA reads TGTGCCAGTACTAGCGGGGGAATCCAAGAGACCCAGTACTTC. The encoded protein is CASTSGGIQETQYF.

CDR3 region: CASSPTDSNQPQHF. CDR3 coding DNA: TGTGCCAGCTCACCAACAGATAGCAATCAGCCCCAGCATTTT. The J gene is TRBJ1-5, the V gene TRBV18; D is unresolved. V lost 2 bases, J lost 0 bases, and 5 bases lay in between. The CDR3 extends over 14 amino acids. Germline-derived CDR1 and CDR2 are KGHSH and LQKENI. Full variable domain (outside the CDR3, taken from reference TRBV18 and TRBJ1-5): NAGVMQNPRHLVRRRGQEARLRCSPMKGHSHVYWYRQLPEEGLKFMVYLQKENIIDESGMPKERFSAEFPKEGPSILRIQQVVRGDSAAYFCASSPTDSNQPQHFGDGTRLSIL.

The rearrangement uses TRBV10-3 and TRBJ2-1, with TRBD2 as a possible D gene (5 bases). The CDR3 totals 15 residues. Germline loops: CDR1 ENHRY, CDR2 SYGVKD. The V gene lost 6 bases and the J gene lost 2 bases, with 14 bases spanning the gap. CDR3 sequence: CAIRPRGEAYNEQFF. CDR3 bases: TGTGCCATCAGACCCCGGGGAGAGGCCTACAATGAGCAGTTCTTC.

This chain links TRBV4-1 with TRBJ1-1, with TRBD1 matching 7 bases. V lost 1 base to trimming and J lost 11 bases; unmatched junction nucleotides: 16. Per germline, CDR1 MGHRA and CDR2 YSYEKL. There are 16 residues in the CDR3. The CDR3 coding sequence is TGCGCCAGCAGCCAAGGTACCGACAGGGATTATCGTTCTGCTTTCTTT. Translating it yields CASSQGTDRDYRSAFF.

The V call is TRBV30, the J call TRBJ1-1; TRBD1 agrees at 7 bases. Germline trimming cut 2 bases from V and 3 bases from J; bases unmatched to any gene: 9. Germline CDR1 is GTSNPN and CDR2 is SVGIG (reference sequence). The CDR3 extends over 15 amino acids. The DNA of the CDR3 is TGTGCCTGGAGTAGCCCACAGGGGAGAGACACTGAAGCTTTCTTT. Translating gives CAWSSPQGRDTEAFF.